Reported below is one T cell receptor beta chain. Its antigen is currently unknown. CDR3 size: 15 residues. Germline CDR1 is KGHDR and CDR2 is SFDVKD. Trimming removed 2 bases at V and 2 bases at J, with 11 bases between. This record comes from a study of T cell repertoires and leukemia-associated antigens. Study context: Samples yielded about 3.3 to 5.5 million effective reads each, 15 million to 20 million overall.

Study-wide results and limits: No significant group difference appeared in Vbeta, Jbeta or VDJ counts. Whether expanded clones are antigen-specific and functional remains untested.

One entry per CDR3 protein, called by TCRdb with MiXCR from the 5' RACE reads. This table has approximately 10,000 distinct CDR3 sequences, roughly 40% appearing once. The CD3+ T cells first had an overnight rest without serum. This TCR derives from a female donor in good health. The sample consisted of CD3+ T cells sorted from blood and cultured. The chain couples TRBV24-1 to TRBJ2-5; D remains ambiguous. CDR3 amino acids: CATSDSSRIQETQYF. CDR3 bases: TGTGCCACCAGTGATTCGAGCAGGATACAAGAGACCCAGTACTTC.